Detailed here is one T cell receptor beta chain. These data come from a study of blood T cell repertoires in COVID-19. TCRdb's copy holds only in-frame clones and misses some; the assay was immunoSEQ multiplex PCR. The sample has some 300,000 clones, 70% to 90% seen once; the top ten hold less than 15%. The CDR3 runs 13 residues. Trimming took 3 bases from V and 5 from J; bases not matched to a gene: 7. The germline V gene encodes CDR1 DFQATT and CDR2 SNEGSKA (reference sequence). The sample taken for sequencing was peripheral blood. The chain couples TRBV20-1 to TRBJ2-7; 7 bases match TRBD2. The sequence was obtained from a woman aged 65 to 85 with COVID-19, enrolled during active disease. Written as DNA, the CDR3 is TGCAGTGCTAGTAACCAGCGGGGCAACGAGCAGTACTTC. Protein: CSASNQRGNEQYF.